The rows below give T cell receptor beta chains drawn from one sample of a study of blood T cell repertoires in COVID-19. Here immunoSEQ multiplex PCR was the method, and the copy in TCRdb shows in-frame clones only, minus some. The table records roughly 200,000 clones, about four fifths of them present only once. Sequencing input: peripheral blood. These receptors were taken from a woman between 35 and 50 years old with COVID-19, enrolled during active disease. Each CDR3 is given with its conserved first and last residue. A D gene is named only where the DNA matches it firmly. A clone size is listed for some rows: how often the clone was seen (once, few, many), or a class if it is expanded.

cdr3_aa,cdr3_nt,v_call,d_call,clone_size,j_call
CASSPRLAGGAGELFF,TGTGCCAGCAGCCCCCGGCTAGCGGGAGGAGCCGGGGAGCTGTTTTTT,TRBV9,TRBD2,-,TRBJ2-2
CASRFRTSGSNEQFF,TGTGCCAGTAGATTTAGGACTAGCGGGAGCAATGAGCAGTTCTTC,TRBV19,TRBD2,many,TRBJ2-1
CASRRDSLPYEQYF,TGTGCCAGCAGACGGGACAGCCTCCCCTACGAGCAGTACTTC,TRBV5-6,TRBD1,-,TRBJ2-7
CASSNRVSGELFF,TGTGCCAGCAGTAACAGGGTCAGCGGGGAGCTGTTTTTT,TRBV6-5,-,-,TRBJ2-2
CASSRTSGITDTQYF,TGTGCCAGCAGCCGGACTAGCGGGATCACAGATACGCAGTATTTT,TRBV9,TRBD2,few,TRBJ2-3
CASSRQGYQPQHF,TGTGCCAGTAGCCGACAGGGGTATCAGCCCCAGCATTTT,TRBV19,TRBD1,-,TRBJ1-5
CASSSTAEETQYF,TGTGCCAGCAGCTCGACAGCTGAGGAGACCCAGTACTTC,TRBV7-9,-,-,TRBJ2-5
CASSFMDRGGEKLFF,TGTGCCAGCAGTTTCATGGACAGGGGCGGTGAAAAACTGTTTTTT,TRBV27,TRBD1,-,TRBJ1-4
CASRGTSYNEQFF,TGTGCCAGCAGGGGGACTTCTTACAATGAGCAGTTCTTC,TRBV28,-,-,TRBJ2-1
CASSIGGQAEQFF,TGTGCCAGTAGTATAGGAGGGCAGGCTGAGCAGTTCTTC,TRBV19,-,-,TRBJ2-1
CASSFLGTWRDGYTF,TGCGCCAGCAGCTTCTTGGGCACGTGGCGGGATGGCTACACCTTC,TRBV5-1,-,-,TRBJ1-2
CASSKGGLTGSGEKLFF,TGTGCCAGCAGCAAAGGGGGGCTTACGGGATCGGGCGAAAAACTGTTTTTT,TRBV14,-,many,TRBJ1-4
CASSLAAGQLLYGYTF,TGTGCCAGCAGCTTGGCCGCGGGACAGCTGCTTTATGGCTACACCTTC,TRBV5-6,TRBD1,-,TRBJ1-2
CASSSWTSGRGNTGELFF,TGTGCCAGCAGCTCCTGGACTAGCGGGAGGGGGAACACCGGGGAGCTGTTTTTT,TRBV7-6,TRBD2,-,TRBJ2-2
CAWKARGSYNSPLHF,TGTGCCTGGAAGGCCAGGGGCTCCTATAATTCACCCCTCCACTTT,TRBV30,-,-,TRBJ1-6
CASSVSGTSGRPDTQYF,TGTGCCAGCAGCGTGTCCGGGACTAGCGGGAGGCCGGATACGCAGTATTTT,TRBV9,TRBD2,-,TRBJ2-3
CASRLGLGNSPLHF,TGTGCCAGCAGGCTGGGACTGGGGAATTCACCCCTCCACTTT,TRBV6-5,-,few,TRBJ1-6
CASSLALAGSRDTQYF,TGTGCCAGCAGCTTAGCTCTAGCGGGGTCCAGGGATACGCAGTATTTT,TRBV11-2,TRBD2,-,TRBJ2-3
CASSVSFNYGYTF,TGTGCCAGCAGCGTCTCGTTTAACTATGGCTACACCTTC,TRBV7-8,-,-,TRBJ1-2
CASSTYAGTSEEQYF,TGTGCCAGTAGTACATACGCTGGGACTAGTGAGGAGCAGTACTTC,TRBV19,TRBD2,-,TRBJ2-7
CASSLDGLPAGEQFF,TGCGCCAGCAGCTTGGATGGGCTCCCGGCAGGTGAGCAGTTCTTC,TRBV5-1,-,-,TRBJ2-1
CASSLGLAATYTDTQYF,TGCGCCAGCAGCTTAGGACTAGCGGCAACTTACACAGATACGCAGTATTTT,TRBV5-1,TRBD2,once,TRBJ2-3
CASSPFSSGGTDTQYF,TGTGCCAGCTCACCATTTTCTTCAGGGGGAACAGATACGCAGTATTTT,TRBV18,TRBD1,-,TRBJ2-3
CASSLLGRPNTGELFF,TGTGCCAGCAGCTTACTGGGGCGACCGAACACCGGGGAGCTGTTTTTT,TRBV7-9,-,once,TRBJ2-2
CASSLLGSSYNEQFF,TGTGCCAGCAGCTTGCTTGGGAGCTCCTACAATGAGCAGTTCTTC,TRBV7-3,-,-,TRBJ2-1
CASSYRGGQGVHF,TGTGCCAGCAGCTACAGAGGAGGACAGGGCGTGCACTTC,TRBV11-1,TRBD1,-,TRBJ2-7
CASSQGGINSPLHF,TGTGCCAGCTCACAGGGGGGAATTAATTCACCCCTCCACTTT,TRBV7-9,TRBD1,-,TRBJ1-6
CAWRLAGGVGEQFF,TGTGCCTGGAGACTAGCGGGAGGGGTCGGTGAGCAGTTCTTC,TRBV30,TRBD2,once,TRBJ2-1
CASSISGVPEAFF,TGTGCCAGTAGTATTAGCGGAGTGCCAGAAGCTTTCTTT,TRBV19,-,-,TRBJ1-1
CASRLLRGKAFF,TGTGCCAGCAGGTTGCTAAGGGGAAAAGCTTTCTTT,TRBV28,-,-,TRBJ1-1
CASSLSGSPPNSPLHF,TGTGCCAGCAGCTTATCGGGAAGCCCACCTAATTCACCCCTCCACTTT,TRBV7-8,-,-,TRBJ1-6
CASSPFDSSKNIQYF,TGTGCCAGCTCACCGTTCGACAGCTCCAAAAACATTCAGTACTTC,TRBV18,-,-,TRBJ2-4